This record covers a single T cell receptor (beta chain). Its antigen is not known. The data stem from a study of human T cells and chemical hapten exposure. The overall study: Patients had diphenylcyclopropenone applied to the scalp weekly throughout the approximately 25-week study.

This CDR3 is built from 13 residues. V lost 3 bases and J 4 bases, leaving 8 bases between the germline ends. General study results and limits: Positive correlation was observed between PT1 expanded TCR counts and patch test score. Significantly more large CDR3 similarity clusters were formed by expanded TCRs than by controls.

This sample's time point: patch test 3, about 24 weeks after DPC sensitization. Specified treatment: therapeutic diphenylcyclopropenone sensitization with weekly scalp DPC. Every donor had alopecia and was 18 to 70 years old; all were suitable for DPC. TCRdb used MiXCR to reprocess the RACE reads, holding one entry per CDR3 protein. Of more than 85,000 distinct CDR3 sequences detected, under 35% appear once; the ten largest clones hold roughly 3%. This receptor was obtained from a man in his forties with alopecia areata. Some clones in this sample may be carry-over from other donors' samples. The chain combines TRBV12-3 or TRBV12-4 with TRBJ2-3; D ambiguous. The material sequenced was whole blood, taken in connection with sensitization to the hapten diphenylcyclopropenone (DPC). The CDR3 here is CASSFESADTQYF. The DNA of the CDR3 is TGTGCCAGCAGTTTTGAGAGTGCAGATACGCAGTATTTT.